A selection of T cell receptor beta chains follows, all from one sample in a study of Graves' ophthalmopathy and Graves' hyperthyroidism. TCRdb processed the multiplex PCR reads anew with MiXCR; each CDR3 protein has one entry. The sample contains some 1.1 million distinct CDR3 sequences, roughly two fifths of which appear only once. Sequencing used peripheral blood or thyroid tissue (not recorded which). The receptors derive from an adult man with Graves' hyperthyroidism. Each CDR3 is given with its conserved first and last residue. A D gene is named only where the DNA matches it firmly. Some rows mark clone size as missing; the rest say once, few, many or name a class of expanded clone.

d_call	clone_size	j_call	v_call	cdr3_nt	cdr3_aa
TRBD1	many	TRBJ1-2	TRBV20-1	TGCAGTGCTAGAGACACCGGGACCAGGGGGGGCTATGGCTACACCTTC	CSARDTGTRGGYGYTF
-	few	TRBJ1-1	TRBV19	TGTGCCAGTAGTAATTGGGAAAGGACAGCTAACACTGAAGCTTTCTTT	CASSNWERTANTEAFF
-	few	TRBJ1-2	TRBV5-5	TGCGCCAGCAGCCCGGGGGGGCCACAGGATCTAGGTGGCTACACCTTC	CASSPGGPQDLGGYTF
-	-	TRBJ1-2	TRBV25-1	TGTGCCAGCAGTGAACAGGAGTCGGGCTACACCTTC	CASSEQESGYTF
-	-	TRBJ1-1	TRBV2	TGTGCCAGCAAGGGGGGAAGGGTCGACCGGAACACTGAAGCTTTCTTT	CASKGGRVDRNTEAFF
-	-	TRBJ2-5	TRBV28	TGTGCCAGCAGTTCCTCTTTTGACCAAGAGACCCAGTACTTC	CASSSSFDQETQYF
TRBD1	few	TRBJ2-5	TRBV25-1	TGTGCTTCGCGACTCCGGGACAGCGAAAGGGAGACCCAGTACTTC	CASRLRDSERETQYF
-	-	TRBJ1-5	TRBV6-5	TGTGCCAGCAGTTATCGGTATGCAGGGAACAATCAGCCCCAGCATTTT	CASSYRYAGNNQPQHF
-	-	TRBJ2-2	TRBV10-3	TGTGCCAGCAGTTCGCGACTAGGAAAGCTGTTTTTT	CASSSRLGKLFF
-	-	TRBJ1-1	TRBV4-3	TGCGCCAGCAGCCCCGGGACAAAATTGCCTGAAGCTTTCTTT	CASSPGTKLPEAFF
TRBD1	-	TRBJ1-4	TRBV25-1	TGTGCCAGCAGTTTCACCGGATTTTCGACAGGGACTAATGAAAAACTGTTTTTT	CASSFTGFSTGTNEKLFF
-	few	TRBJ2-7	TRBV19	TGTGCCAGTAGTAACCGAGTCGGGCAGCAAAACTCCTACGAGCAGTACTTC	CASSNRVGQQNSYEQYF
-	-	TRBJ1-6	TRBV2	TGTGCCAGCAGGGTAACGGATAATTCACCCCTCCACTTT	CASRVTDNSPLHF
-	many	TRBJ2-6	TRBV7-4	TGTGCCAGCAGCTTATGTCGGCAGAGGGGCTCCTCTGGGGCCAACGTCCTGACTTTC	CASSLCRQRGSSGANVLTF
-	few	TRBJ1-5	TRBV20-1	TGCAGTGCTAGCGAGGAACAGGCGGTTGATCAGCCCCAGCATTTT	CSASEEQAVDQPQHF
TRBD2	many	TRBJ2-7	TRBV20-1	TGCAGTGCTCCCCGGGGAGGGTCCTACGAGCAGTACTTC	CSAPRGGSYEQYF
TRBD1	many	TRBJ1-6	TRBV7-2	TGTGCCAGCAGCTCCCCCCCCGACAGGGGCGCGTATAATTCACCCCTCCACTTT	CASSSPPDRGAYNSPLHF
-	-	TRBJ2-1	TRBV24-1	TGTGCCACCAGTGAGACCTACAATGAGCAGTTCTTC	CATSETYNEQFF
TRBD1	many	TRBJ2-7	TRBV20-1	TGCAGTGCTAGCCGGGACAGCATCTCCTACGAGCAGTACTTC	CSASRDSISYEQYF
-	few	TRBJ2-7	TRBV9	TGTGCCAGCAGCGTAGCCCCCCAGCGGAATTTATACGAGCAGTACTTC	CASSVAPQRNLYEQYF
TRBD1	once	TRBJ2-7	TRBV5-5	TGTGCCAGCAGCTTGTTAGGACAGGGGGTGGACGAGCAGTACTTC	CASSLLGQGVDEQYF
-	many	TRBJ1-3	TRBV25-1	TGTGCCAGCAGTGAACCCCAGACAGGAAACACCATATATTTT	CASSEPQTGNTIYF
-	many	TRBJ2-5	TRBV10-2	TGCGCCAGCATGGTTAGCGGCCAAGAGACCCAGTACTTC	CASMVSGQETQYF
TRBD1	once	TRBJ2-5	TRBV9	TGTGCCAGCAGCTTCGTAGGCAGGGGGCGAGAAGAGACCCAGTACTTC	CASSFVGRGREETQYF
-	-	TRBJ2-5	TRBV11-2	TGTGCCAGCAGCCAGGACCACTGGGAGACCCAGTACTTC	CASSQDHWETQYF
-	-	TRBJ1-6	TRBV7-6	TGTGCCAGCAGCGCGGTAGATAATTCACCCCTCCACTTT	CASSAVDNSPLHF
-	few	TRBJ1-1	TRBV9	TGTGCCAGCAGCGACGACAGGACTAACACTGAAGCTTTCTTT	CASSDDRTNTEAFF
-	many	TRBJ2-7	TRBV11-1	TGTGCCAGCAGCCGGGACCCACGATACGAGCAGTACTTC	CASSRDPRYEQYF
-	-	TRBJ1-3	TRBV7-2	TGTGCCAGCAGCCCCCGGGGGTTTACCACTGGAAACACCATATATTTT	CASSPRGFTTGNTIYF
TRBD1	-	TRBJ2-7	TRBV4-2	TGTGCCAGCAGCCCAGAGGGGGCCTCTCGAGAGCAGTACTTC	CASSPEGASREQYF
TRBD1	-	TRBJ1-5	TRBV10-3	TGTGCCAGCAGTGACCGGGACAGGGGCTTCTATAGCAATCAGCCCCAGCATTTT	CASSDRDRGFYSNQPQHF
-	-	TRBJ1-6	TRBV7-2	TGTGCCAGCAGCCCAGATAGCGGAAGGGGGTCCTATAATTCACCCCTCCACTTT	CASSPDSGRGSYNSPLHF